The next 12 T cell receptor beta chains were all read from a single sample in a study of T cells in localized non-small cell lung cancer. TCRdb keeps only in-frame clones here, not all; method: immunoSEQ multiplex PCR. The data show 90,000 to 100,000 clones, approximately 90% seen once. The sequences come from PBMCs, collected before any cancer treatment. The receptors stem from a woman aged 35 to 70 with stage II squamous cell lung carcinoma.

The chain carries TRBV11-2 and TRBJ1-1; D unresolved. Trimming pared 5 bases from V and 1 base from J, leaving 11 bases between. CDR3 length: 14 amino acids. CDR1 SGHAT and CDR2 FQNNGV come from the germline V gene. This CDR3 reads CASSLGPWNTEAFF. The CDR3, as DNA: TGTGCCAGCAGCCTAGGCCCCTGGAACACTGAAGCTTTCTTT.

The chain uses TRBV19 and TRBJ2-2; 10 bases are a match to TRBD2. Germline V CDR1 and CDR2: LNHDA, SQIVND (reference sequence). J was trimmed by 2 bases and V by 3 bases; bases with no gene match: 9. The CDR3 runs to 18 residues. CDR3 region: CASSMGSGGSINTGELFF. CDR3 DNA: TGTGCCAGTAGTATGGGTAGCGGGGGGTCCATTAACACCGGGGAGCTGTTTTTT. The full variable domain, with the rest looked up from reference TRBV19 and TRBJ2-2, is DGGITQSPKYLFRKEGQNVTLSCEQNLNHDAMYWYRQDPGQGLRLIYYSQIVNDFQKGDIAEGYSVSREKKESFPLTVTSAQKNPTAFYLCASSMGSGGSINTGELFFGEGSRLTVL.

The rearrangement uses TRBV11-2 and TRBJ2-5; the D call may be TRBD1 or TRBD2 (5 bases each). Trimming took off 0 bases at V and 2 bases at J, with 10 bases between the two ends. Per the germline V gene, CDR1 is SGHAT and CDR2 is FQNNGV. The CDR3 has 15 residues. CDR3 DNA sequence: TGTGCCAGCAGCTTAGAAGATGGGGGACAAGAGACCCAGTACTTC. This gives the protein CASSLEDGGQETQYF.

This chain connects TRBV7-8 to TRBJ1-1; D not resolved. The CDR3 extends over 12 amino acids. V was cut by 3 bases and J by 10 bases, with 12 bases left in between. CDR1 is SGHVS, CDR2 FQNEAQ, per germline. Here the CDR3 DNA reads TGTGCCAGCAGCTTGCCACGCGGAGGAGCTTTCTTT. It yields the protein CASSLPRGGAFF.

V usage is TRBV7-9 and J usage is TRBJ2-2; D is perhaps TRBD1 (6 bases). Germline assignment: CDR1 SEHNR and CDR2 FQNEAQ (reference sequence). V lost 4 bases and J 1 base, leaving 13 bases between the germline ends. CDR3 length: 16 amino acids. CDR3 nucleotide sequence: TGTGCCAGCAGCTCGAATAAGGACAGGAACACCGGGGAGCTGTTTTTT. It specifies CASSSNKDRNTGELFF.

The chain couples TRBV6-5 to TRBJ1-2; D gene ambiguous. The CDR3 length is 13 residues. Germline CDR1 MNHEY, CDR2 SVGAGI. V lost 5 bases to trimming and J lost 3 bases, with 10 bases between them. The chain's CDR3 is CASSEGVYYGYTF. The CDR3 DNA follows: TGTGCCAGCAGTGAGGGAGTTTACTATGGCTACACCTTC.

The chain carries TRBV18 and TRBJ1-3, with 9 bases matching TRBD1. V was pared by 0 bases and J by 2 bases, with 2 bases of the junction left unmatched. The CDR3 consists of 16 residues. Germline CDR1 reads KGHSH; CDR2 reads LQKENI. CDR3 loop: CASSPPRTGAGNTIYF. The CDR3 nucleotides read TGTGCCAGCTCACCACCGAGGACAGGGGCTGGAAACACCATATATTTT. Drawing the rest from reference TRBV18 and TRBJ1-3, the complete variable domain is NAGVMQNPRHLVRRRGQEARLRCSPMKGHSHVYWYRQLPEEGLKFMVYLQKENIIDESGMPKERFSAEFPKEGPSILRIQQVVRGDSAAYFCASSPPRTGAGNTIYFGEGSWLTVV.

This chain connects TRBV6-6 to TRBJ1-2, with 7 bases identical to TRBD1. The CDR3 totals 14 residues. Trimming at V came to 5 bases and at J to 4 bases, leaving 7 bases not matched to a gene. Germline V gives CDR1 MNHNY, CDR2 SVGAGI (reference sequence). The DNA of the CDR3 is TGTGCCAGCAGTCCCCGGGGACAGCCCTATGGCTACACCTTC. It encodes CASSPRGQPYGYTF.

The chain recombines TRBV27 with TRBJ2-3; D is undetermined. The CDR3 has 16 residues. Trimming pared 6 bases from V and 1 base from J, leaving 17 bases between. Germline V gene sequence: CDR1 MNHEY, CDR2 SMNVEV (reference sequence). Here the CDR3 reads CASRFTTQRRTDTQYF. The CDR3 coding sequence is TGTGCCAGCAGGTTTACTACCCAGAGGCGCACAGATACGCAGTATTTT.

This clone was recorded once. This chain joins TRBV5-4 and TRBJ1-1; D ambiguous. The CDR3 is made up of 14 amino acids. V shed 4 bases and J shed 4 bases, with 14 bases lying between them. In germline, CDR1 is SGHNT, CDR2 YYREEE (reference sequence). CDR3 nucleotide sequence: TGTGCCAGCAGCCCCGAATCCGGGAGCACTGAAGCTTTCTTT. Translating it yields CASSPESGSTEAFF.

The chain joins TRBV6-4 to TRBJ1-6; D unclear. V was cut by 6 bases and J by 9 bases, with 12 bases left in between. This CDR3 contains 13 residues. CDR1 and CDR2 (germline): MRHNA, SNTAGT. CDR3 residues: CASRASLGSPLHF. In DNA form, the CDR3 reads TGTGCCAGCAGGGCCTCCTTAGGTTCACCCCTCCACTTT.

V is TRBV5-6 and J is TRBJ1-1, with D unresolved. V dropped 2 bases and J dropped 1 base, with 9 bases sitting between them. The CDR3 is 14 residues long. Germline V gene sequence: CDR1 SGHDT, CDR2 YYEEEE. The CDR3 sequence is CASSLYQRNTEAFF. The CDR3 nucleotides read TGTGCCAGCAGCTTATATCAAAGGAACACTGAAGCTTTCTTT.